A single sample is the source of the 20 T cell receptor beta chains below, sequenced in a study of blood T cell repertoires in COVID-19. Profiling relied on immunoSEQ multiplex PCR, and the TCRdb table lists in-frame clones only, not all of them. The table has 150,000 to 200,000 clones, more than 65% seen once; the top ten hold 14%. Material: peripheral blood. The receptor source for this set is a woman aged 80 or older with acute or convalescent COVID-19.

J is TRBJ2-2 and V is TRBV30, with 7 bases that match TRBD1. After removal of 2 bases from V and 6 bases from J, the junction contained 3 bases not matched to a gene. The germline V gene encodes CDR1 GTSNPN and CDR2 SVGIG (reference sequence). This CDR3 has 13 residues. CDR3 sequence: CAWSLQGSGELFF. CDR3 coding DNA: TGTGCCTGGAGTTTACAGGGGTCCGGGGAGCTGTTTTTT.

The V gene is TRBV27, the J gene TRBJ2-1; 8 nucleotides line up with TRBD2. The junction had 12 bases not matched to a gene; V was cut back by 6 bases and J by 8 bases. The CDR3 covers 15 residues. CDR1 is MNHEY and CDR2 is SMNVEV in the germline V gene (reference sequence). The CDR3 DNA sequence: TGTGCCAGCAGCCCCCTAGGACTAGCCTCCCATGAGCAGTTCTTC. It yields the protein CASSPLGLASHEQFF.

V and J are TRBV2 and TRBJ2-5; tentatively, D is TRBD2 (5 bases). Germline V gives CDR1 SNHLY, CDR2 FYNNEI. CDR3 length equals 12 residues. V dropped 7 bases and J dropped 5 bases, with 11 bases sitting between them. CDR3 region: CASIDPGETQYF. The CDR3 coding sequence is TGTGCCAGCATCGACCCGGGGGAGACCCAGTACTTC. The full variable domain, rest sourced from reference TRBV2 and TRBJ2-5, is EPEVTQTPSHQVTQMGQEVILRCVPISNHLYFYWYRQILGQKVEFLVSFYNNEISEKSEIFDDQFSVERPDGSNFTLKIRSTKLEDSAMYFCASIDPGETQYFGPGTRLLVL.

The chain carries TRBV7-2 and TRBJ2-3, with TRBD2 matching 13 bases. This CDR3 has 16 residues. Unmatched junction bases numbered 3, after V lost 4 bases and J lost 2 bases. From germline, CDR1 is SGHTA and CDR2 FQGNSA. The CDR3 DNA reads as TGTGCCAGCAGCTCTGGACTAGCGGGGGCCACAGATACGCAGTATTTT. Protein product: CASSSGLAGATDTQYF.

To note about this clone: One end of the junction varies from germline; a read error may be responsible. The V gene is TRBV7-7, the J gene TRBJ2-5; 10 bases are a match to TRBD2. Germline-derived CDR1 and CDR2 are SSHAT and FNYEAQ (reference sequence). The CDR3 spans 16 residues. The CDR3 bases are TGTGCTAGCAGCTTAAATACGGGACTAGCGAGAGAGACCCAGTACTTC. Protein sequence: CASSLNTGLARETQYF.

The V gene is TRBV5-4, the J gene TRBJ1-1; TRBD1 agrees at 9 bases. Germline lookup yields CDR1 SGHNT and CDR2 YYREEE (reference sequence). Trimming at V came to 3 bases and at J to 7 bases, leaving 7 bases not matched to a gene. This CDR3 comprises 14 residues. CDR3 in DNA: TGTGCCAGCAGCTCTCCGGGACAGGGCGTTGAAGCTTTCTTT. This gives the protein CASSSPGQGVEAFF.

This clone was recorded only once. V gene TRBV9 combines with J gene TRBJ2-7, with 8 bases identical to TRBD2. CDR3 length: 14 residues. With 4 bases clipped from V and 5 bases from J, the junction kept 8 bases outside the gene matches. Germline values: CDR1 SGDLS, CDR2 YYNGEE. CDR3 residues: CASSLAGALDEQYF. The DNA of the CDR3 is TGTGCCAGCAGCCTAGCGGGTGCCCTGGACGAGCAGTACTTC.

The CDR3 loop reads CASSQPQYTEAFF. The CDR3 DNA follows: TGTGCCAGCAGCCAACCGCAGTACACTGAAGCTTTCTTT. The gene calls are TRBV3-1 (or the pseudogene TRBV3-2) and TRBJ1-1; no clear D gene. The CDR3 totals 13 residues. Trimming stripped 2 bases from V and 3 bases from J, with 7 bases between. Germline assignment: CDR1 LGHDT and CDR2 YNNKEL (reference sequence).

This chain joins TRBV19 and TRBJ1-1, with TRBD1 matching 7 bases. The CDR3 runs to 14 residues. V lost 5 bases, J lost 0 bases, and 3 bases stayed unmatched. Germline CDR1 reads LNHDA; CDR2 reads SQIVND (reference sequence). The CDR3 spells CASSPGQMNTEAFF. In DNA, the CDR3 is TGTGCCAGTAGTCCGGGACAGATGAACACTGAAGCTTTCTTT.

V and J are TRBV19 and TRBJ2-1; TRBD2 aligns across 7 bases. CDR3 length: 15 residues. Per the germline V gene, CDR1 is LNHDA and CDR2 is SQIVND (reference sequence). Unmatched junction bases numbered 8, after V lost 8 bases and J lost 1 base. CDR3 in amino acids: CASLPASGSYNEQFF. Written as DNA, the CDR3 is TGTGCCAGTTTACCGGCTAGCGGATCCTACAATGAGCAGTTCTTC.

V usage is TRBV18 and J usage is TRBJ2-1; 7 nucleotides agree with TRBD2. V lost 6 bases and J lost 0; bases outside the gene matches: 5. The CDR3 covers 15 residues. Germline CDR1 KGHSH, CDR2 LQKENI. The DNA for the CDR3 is TGTGCCAGCTCCCCTGGGGGGGTCTCCTACAATGAGCAGTTCTTC. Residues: CASSPGGVSYNEQFF.

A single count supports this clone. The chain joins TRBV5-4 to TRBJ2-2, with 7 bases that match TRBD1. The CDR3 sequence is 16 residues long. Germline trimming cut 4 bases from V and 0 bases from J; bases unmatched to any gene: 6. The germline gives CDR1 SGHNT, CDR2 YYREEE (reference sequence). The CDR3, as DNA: TGTGCCAGCAGCGCCCGACAGGGTTCGAACACCGGGGAGCTGTTTTTT. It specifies CASSARQGSNTGELFF.

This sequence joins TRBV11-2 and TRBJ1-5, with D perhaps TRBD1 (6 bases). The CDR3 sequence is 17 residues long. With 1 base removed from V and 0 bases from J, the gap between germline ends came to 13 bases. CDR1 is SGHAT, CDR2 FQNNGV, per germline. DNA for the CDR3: TGTGCCAGCAGCTTAGGGGTCGGACAGCTTAGCAATCAGCCCCAGCATTTT. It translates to CASSLGVGQLSNQPQHF.

CDR3 sequence reads: CASDWVGGNQPQHF. CDR3 coding DNA: TGTGCCAGCGACTGGGTGGGTGGCAATCAGCCCCAGCATTTT. The chain carries TRBV28 and TRBJ1-5; D gene uncertain. The CDR3 is 14 amino acids. Trimming removed 8 bases from V and 2 bases from J, with 13 bases in between. Germline CDR1 reads MDHEN; CDR2 reads SYDVKM.

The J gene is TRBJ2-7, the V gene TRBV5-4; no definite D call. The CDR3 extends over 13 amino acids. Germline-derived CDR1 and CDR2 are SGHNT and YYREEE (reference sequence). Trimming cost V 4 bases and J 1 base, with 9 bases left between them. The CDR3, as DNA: TGTGCCAGCAGCCACCCAGGTTCCTACGAGCAGTACTTC. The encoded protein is CASSHPGSYEQYF.

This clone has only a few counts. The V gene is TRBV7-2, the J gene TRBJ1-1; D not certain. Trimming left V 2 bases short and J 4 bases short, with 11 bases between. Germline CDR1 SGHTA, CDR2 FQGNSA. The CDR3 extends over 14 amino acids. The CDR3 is CASSLSSMSTEAFF. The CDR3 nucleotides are TGTGCCAGCAGCTTATCCTCAATGAGCACTGAAGCTTTCTTT.

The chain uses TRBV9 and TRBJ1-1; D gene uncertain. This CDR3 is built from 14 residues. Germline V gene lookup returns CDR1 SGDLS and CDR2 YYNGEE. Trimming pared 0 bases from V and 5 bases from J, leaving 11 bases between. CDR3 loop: CASSVVTGRTEAFF. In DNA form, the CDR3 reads TGTGCCAGCAGCGTAGTAACGGGGAGGACTGAAGCTTTCTTT.

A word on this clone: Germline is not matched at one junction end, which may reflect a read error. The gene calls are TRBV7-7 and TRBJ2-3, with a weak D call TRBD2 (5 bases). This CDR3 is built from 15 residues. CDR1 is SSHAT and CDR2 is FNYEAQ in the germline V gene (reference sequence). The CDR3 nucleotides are TGTGCTAGCAGCTTAAACGAGGGCCCCCCGGATACGCAGTATTTT. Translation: CASSLNEGPPDTQYF.

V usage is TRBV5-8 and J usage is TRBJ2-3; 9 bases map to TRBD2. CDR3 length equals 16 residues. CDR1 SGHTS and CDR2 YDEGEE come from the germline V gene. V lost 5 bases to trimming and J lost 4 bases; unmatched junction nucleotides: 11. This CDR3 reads CASSILREGVADTQYF. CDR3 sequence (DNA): TGTGCCAGCAGTATCTTGCGGGAGGGGGTTGCAGATACGCAGTATTTT.

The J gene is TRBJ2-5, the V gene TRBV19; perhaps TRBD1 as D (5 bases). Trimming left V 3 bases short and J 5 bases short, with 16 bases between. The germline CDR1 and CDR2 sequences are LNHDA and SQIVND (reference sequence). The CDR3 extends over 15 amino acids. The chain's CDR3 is CASSIQGNSWETQYF. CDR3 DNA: TGTGCCAGTAGTATTCAGGGTAATTCCTGGGAGACCCAGTACTTC. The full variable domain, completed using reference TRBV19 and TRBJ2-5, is DGGITQSPKYLFRKEGQNVTLSCEQNLNHDAMYWYRQDPGQGLRLIYYSQIVNDFQKGDIAEGYSVSREKKESFPLTVTSAQKNPTAFYLCASSIQGNSWETQYFGPGTRLLVL.